These T cell receptor beta chains were read from a single sample in a study. One entry per CDR3 protein results from TCRdb running MiXCR on the RT-PCR reads. The sample yields hundreds of thousands of distinct CDR3 sequences, about 14% seen once. What was sequenced was memory CD4+ T cells from blood. Every receptor here comes from a female donor in good health, serving as a healthy control. CDR3s leave out the opening cysteine and the closing phenylalanine or tryptophan. Not all rows give a size; the values are once, few, many and, for expanded clones, a class.

ASSFTVTGHSYEQY,TRBJ2-7,-,TRBV5-6
TPLNNEQF,TRBJ2-1,few,TRBV20-1
AISERETGGSGNTIY,TRBJ1-3,many,TRBV10-3
TDRLSSYGYT,TRBJ1-2,many,TRBV29-1
ASSRRDSPYNEQF,TRBJ2-1,many,TRBV7-6
SASAVAGGPAKETQY,TRBJ2-5,many,TRBV20-1
ASSLARQGADTQY,TRBJ2-3,-,TRBV5-1
ASSYHQGSRYT,TRBJ1-2,-,TRBV6-2/TRBV6-3
SAAGDSNQPQH,TRBJ1-5,few,TRBV20-1
ATSQGPTDTQY,TRBJ2-3,few,TRBV11-2
ASSQTGGTQY,TRBJ2-3,many,TRBV4-3
ASSPGLAGREQY,TRBJ2-7,-,TRBV5-6
ASSYSVGADQENIQY,TRBJ2-4,few,TRBV6-2/TRBV6-3
ASSWTALQPQH,TRBJ1-5,few,TRBV27
ATSDPGSGYT,TRBJ1-2,few,TRBV24-1
ASSLEQGGHGYT,TRBJ1-2,-,TRBV5-1
AWSVTGLGEQY,TRBJ2-7,-,TRBV6-6
ASSLEPGTGGTDTQY,TRBJ2-3,-,TRBV11-3
SARKGGADTEAF,TRBJ1-1,few,TRBV20-1
ATSRVVAGWGGDTQY,TRBJ2-3,few,TRBV15
SADDVTYNEQF,TRBJ2-1,-,TRBV20-1
ASSQGSQSNYGYT,TRBJ1-2,few,TRBV4-3
ASSNGAAQH,TRBJ1-5,-,TRBV12-3/TRBV12-4
ASSYAWGVGEAF,TRBJ1-1,-,TRBV6-2/TRBV6-3
ASSLTGTGGEPQH,TRBJ1-5,few,TRBV7-3
ASSIDRVATEAF,TRBJ1-1,many,TRBV11-1
ASSQALWAGVNGYT,TRBJ1-2,-,TRBV4-3
SARLAPPRSYEQY,TRBJ2-7,many,TRBV20-1
ASSLGTGGYTQY,TRBJ2-3,few,TRBV7-9
AISEGTGRTEAF,TRBJ1-1,many,TRBV10-3
ASSTNAGTGGNYGYT,TRBJ1-2,-,TRBV7-9
ASSLGPQKIYEQY,TRBJ2-7,few,TRBV7-9
SARRAAQETQY,TRBJ2-5,few,TRBV20-1
ASSPPGQFTEAF,TRBJ1-1,-,TRBV18
ASSSEGGKLF,TRBJ1-4,many,TRBV9
ASSFDRGDYT,TRBJ1-2,-,TRBV7-8
ASSEGRANGELF,TRBJ2-2,few,TRBV7-9
SAFGQSLNTGELF,TRBJ2-2,few,TRBV20-1
ASSFVAGPQH,TRBJ1-5,few,TRBV12-3/TRBV12-4
ASSVSLAGEGEQF,TRBJ2-1,many,TRBV5-1
SAGGGHLSATNEKLF,TRBJ1-4,-,TRBV20-1
ASTLLGWTEAF,TRBJ1-1,few,TRBV6-1
ASSSSGYVGYT,TRBJ1-2,few,TRBV7-6
ASSQGLQY,TRBJ2-5,-,TRBV3-1
ASSGPNRGYEQY,TRBJ2-7,-,TRBV12-3/TRBV12-4
ASSEGLADLYEQY,TRBJ2-7,-,TRBV6-1
SAVTGNTEAF,TRBJ1-1,many,TRBV29-1
ASSLRETEAF,TRBJ1-1,many,TRBV7-2
ASSSLSSTDTQY,TRBJ2-3,many,TRBV7-2
ASSLGLGEGQETQY,TRBJ2-5,many,TRBV5-1
ASSAGQAKNIQY,TRBJ2-4,-,TRBV11-2
AISERQGNQPQH,TRBJ1-5,-,TRBV10-3
SASSTPGGYSNQPQH,TRBJ1-5,-,TRBV20-1
ASSPLAGGLSTDTQY,TRBJ2-3,few,TRBV7-2
SATDRGYTEAF,TRBJ1-1,-,TRBV20-1
ASSRPRPYEQY,TRBJ2-7,-,TRBV28
AISESIRGYSGNTIY,TRBJ1-3,few,TRBV10-3